This entry features one T cell receptor (beta chain) sequence. Its matching antigen is unknown. Eight separate reactions per sample served to make cDNA. TCRdb reprocessed the 5' RACE reads, with one entry per CDR3 protein and no DNA. Recorded for this sample: some 170,000 distinct CDR3 sequences. The CDR3 runs 14 residues. Per germline, CDR1 SEHNR and CDR2 FQNEAQ (reference sequence). These data are taken from a study of monozygotic twins with inflammatory bowel disease. Overall study findings and caveats: Lower sharing of clonotypes with other individuals was seen in IBD patients than in healthy twins. This was most marked in patients showing signs of disease activity. Patient-to-patient differences in immunosuppressive treatment may have added variability to the repertoires.

The material sequenced was blood. The TCR originated in a human donor with ulcerative colitis or Crohn's disease, or a healthy co-twin of an affected twin (not recorded which). The chain recombines TRBV7-9 with TRBJ1-1. This chain's CDR3 is CASSFIQMNTEAFF.